The clone carrying this T cell receptor beta chain has ten or more counts. Its antigen is unknown. Researchers made TCR cDNA using 5'RACE template switching, and this step added a universal primer site and UMIs. TCRdb passed the 5' RACE reads through MiXCR, listing each CDR3 protein once. Among 27,000 or so distinct CDR3 sequences listed, approximately 4% were seen once. The data are from a study of T cells after yellow fever vaccination. Study context: Fractions with few cells were prepared using SMART-Seq v4 Ultra Low Input. Study results and caveats: FACS-sorted repertoires might harbor abundant contaminating clonotypes from the bulk population. Clones that expanded after primary vaccination mostly reappeared after the booster (roughly 95% CD4, approximately 85% CD8).

The specimen comprised CD8+ T cells sorted from PBMCs, sampled 5 days after the yellow fever booster vaccination. The clonotype originates from a man between 25 and 39 years old who received the YFV17D yellow fever vaccine.

CDR3 protein: CASTRDRDEQYF. The CDR3, as DNA: TGTGCCAGCACCCGGGACAGGGACGAGCAGTACTTC. The V call is TRBV6-6, the J call TRBJ2-7, with 9 bases that match TRBD1. Germline CDR1 reads MNHNY; CDR2 reads SVGAGI (reference sequence). This CDR3 comprises 12 residues. Germline trimming cut 7 bases from V and 5 bases from J; bases unmatched to any gene: 3.